This T cell receptor beta chain was obtained from a study of blood T cell repertoires in COVID-19. Here immunoSEQ multiplex PCR was the method, and the copy in TCRdb shows in-frame clones only, minus some. The sample includes approximately 300,000 clones, about 88% of them seen just once. The germline gives CDR1 SGHTA, CDR2 FQGNSA. V was cut by 4 bases and J by 3 bases, with 12 bases left in between. The CDR3 loop spans 15 amino acids. V usage is TRBV7-2 and J usage is TRBJ1-4, with unresolved D. The receptor was isolated from a man between 60 and 70 years old who had recovered from COVID-19. The sequencing sample was made of PBMCs or T cells enriched from blood (not recorded which). CDR3 residues: CASSWRARSNEKLFF. CDR3 bases: TGTGCCAGCAGCTGGAGGGCGCGGTCTAATGAAAAACTGTTTTTT.